The entry below describes one TCR beta chain. What it binds is unknown. Some clones are missing from TCRdb's copy, which holds only in-frame ones; the method was immunoSEQ multiplex PCR. The sample records around 9,000 clones, almost 40% being singletons. These data come from a study of siplizumab effects on memory and regulatory T cells. As described, mixed lymphocyte reaction cells underwent coculture at 37°C for a duration of 6 days. In germline, CDR1 is MNHNY, CDR2 SVGAGI (reference sequence). The CDR3 is 15 amino acids. V gave up 4 bases and J gave up 3 bases, with 15 bases separating them. The chain recombines TRBV6-6 with TRBJ2-5; no firm D call. Sample: CFSE-low (dividing) CD4+ T cells sorted from an allogeneic mixed lymphocyte reaction. The source is a human donor in good health; the cells came from an allogeneic mixed lymphocyte reaction. The chain's CDR3 is CASSSPSGKEETQYF. The CDR3 DNA reads TGTGCCAGCAGTTCACCCTCAGGAAAAGAAGAGACCCAGTACTTC.